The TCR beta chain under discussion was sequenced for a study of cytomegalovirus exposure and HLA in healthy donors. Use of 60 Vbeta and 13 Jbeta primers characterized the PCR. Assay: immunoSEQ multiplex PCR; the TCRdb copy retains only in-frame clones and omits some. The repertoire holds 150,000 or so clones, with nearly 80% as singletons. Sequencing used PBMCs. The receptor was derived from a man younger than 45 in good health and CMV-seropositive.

CDR3 sequence reads: CASSLGLAGDYEQYF. As DNA, the CDR3 is TGTGCCAGCAGCTTAGGACTAGCGGGAGATTACGAGCAGTACTTC. This chain connects TRBV7-2 to TRBJ2-7, with TRBD2 identical over 12 bases. Germline CDR1 reads SGHTA; CDR2 reads FQGNSA. With V trimmed by 1 base and J by 4 bases, 2 bases remained unmatched. The CDR3 is 15 amino acids. The full variable domain, completed using reference TRBV7-2 and TRBJ2-7, is GAGVSQSPSNKVTEKGKDVELRCDPISGHTALYWYRQSLGQGLEFLIYFQGNSAPDKSGLPSDRFSAERTGGSVSTLTIQRTQQEDSAVYLCASSLGLAGDYEQYFGPGTRLTVT.